The clone carrying this T cell receptor (beta chain) has a handful of counts. Its target is unknown. The protocol was immunoSEQ multiplex PCR, while the TCRdb copy is restricted to in-frame clones and leaves out a portion. The data hold fewer than 120,000 clones, with around 81% observed a single time. The sample comes from a study of T cell responses to AZD1222 COVID-19 vaccine. In the study overall: Second-dose intervals of approximately 4 or approximately 12 weeks were pooled.

V lost 5 bases to trimming and J lost 7 bases, with 18 bases between them. The CDR3 consists of 15 residues. Germline V gives CDR1 LNHDA, CDR2 SQIVND (reference sequence). Regarding the study as a whole: Compared with day 0, the breadth and depth of the Spike-specific TCR repertoire rose significantly after two doses of AZD1222. Donors, mostly white British, included more females; clonal diversity was possibly underestimated.

The source was peripheral blood, collected on day 0 of AZD1222 vaccination. This chain joins TRBV19 and TRBJ1-3; D remains ambiguous. The origin of this receptor is an adult in good health. The chain's CDR3 is CASSDGDLRRNTIYF. The CDR3 region has the DNA TGTGCCAGTAGTGACGGGGATCTCCGCCGGAACACCATATATTTT.